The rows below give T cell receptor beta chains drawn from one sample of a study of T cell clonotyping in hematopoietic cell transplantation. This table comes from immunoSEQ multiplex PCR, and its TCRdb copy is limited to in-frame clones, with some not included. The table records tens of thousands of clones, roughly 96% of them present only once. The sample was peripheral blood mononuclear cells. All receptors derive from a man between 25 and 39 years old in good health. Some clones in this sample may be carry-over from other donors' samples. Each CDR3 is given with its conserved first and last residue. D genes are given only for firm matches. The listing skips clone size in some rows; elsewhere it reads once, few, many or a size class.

CDR3aa: CASSLAGGDGQPQHF
CDR3nt: TGTGCCAGCAGCTTAGCGGGGGGGGACGGTCAGCCCCAGCATTTT
v_gene: TRBV7-8
j_gene: TRBJ1-5
d_gene: .
abundance: .

CDR3aa: CASRVSLPRNQPQHF
CDR3nt: TGTGCCAGCCGGGTTTCACTCCCACGGAATCAGCCCCAGCATTTT
v_gene: TRBV6-1
j_gene: TRBJ1-5
d_gene: .
abundance: .

CDR3aa: CATKGQAASGYTQYF
CDR3nt: TGTGCCACTAAGGGACAGGCAGCCAGCGGATATACGCAGTATTTT
v_gene: TRBV19
j_gene: TRBJ2-3
d_gene: TRBD1
abundance: .

CDR3aa: CASSGENSPLHF
CDR3nt: TGTGCCAGCAGTGGAGAAAATTCACCCCTCCACTTT
v_gene: TRBV6-1
j_gene: TRBJ1-6
d_gene: .
abundance: .

CDR3aa: CAWSVEGGTYEQYF
CDR3nt: TGTGCCTGGAGTGTGGAGGGAGGTACCTACGAGCAGTACTTC
v_gene: TRBV30
j_gene: TRBJ2-7
d_gene: .
abundance: .

CDR3aa: CASSVPGKLTYEQYF
CDR3nt: TGTGCCAGCAGCGTACCAGGAAAACTAACTTACGAGCAGTACTTC
v_gene: TRBV14
j_gene: TRBJ2-7
d_gene: .
abundance: .

CDR3aa: CASSQDPIQPQHF
CDR3nt: TGCGCCAGCAGCCAAGATCCGATCCAGCCCCAGCATTTT
v_gene: TRBV4-1
j_gene: TRBJ1-5
d_gene: .
abundance: .

CDR3aa: CASSFRVGNFETQYF
CDR3nt: TGTGCCAGCAGCTTTAGAGTAGGGAACTTCGAGACCCAGTACTTC
v_gene: TRBV7-8
j_gene: TRBJ2-5
d_gene: .
abundance: .

CDR3aa: CASSPLTSYNEQFF
CDR3nt: TGCGCCAGCAGCCCGCTGACTAGTTACAATGAGCAGTTCTTC
v_gene: TRBV4-1
j_gene: TRBJ2-1
d_gene: .
abundance: .

CDR3aa: CASSLEVSTDTQYF
CDR3nt: TGCGCCAGCAGCTTGGAGGTCAGCACAGATACGCAGTATTTT
v_gene: TRBV5-1
j_gene: TRBJ2-3
d_gene: .
abundance: .

CDR3aa: CASSALDRNTEAFF
CDR3nt: TGTGCCAGCAGCGCCCTGGACAGAAACACTGAAGCTTTCTTT
v_gene: TRBV9
j_gene: TRBJ1-1
d_gene: .
abundance: few

CDR3aa: CAWTAGVYMNTEAFF
CDR3nt: TGTGCCTGGACGGCAGGGGTATACATGAACACTGAAGCTTTCTTT
v_gene: TRBV30
j_gene: TRBJ1-1
d_gene: .
abundance: .

CDR3aa: CASSLSGRAPNEQFF
CDR3nt: TGTGCCAGCAGCTTGAGCGGGAGGGCCCCGAATGAGCAGTTCTTC
v_gene: TRBV11-2
j_gene: TRBJ2-1
d_gene: TRBD2
abundance: .

CDR3aa: CASWDRGSNQPQHF
CDR3nt: TGTGCCAGTTGGGACAGGGGGTCCAATCAGCCCCAGCATTTT
v_gene: TRBV6-1
j_gene: TRBJ1-5
d_gene: TRBD1
abundance: .

CDR3aa: CASSQDGAGTGGYEQYF
CDR3nt: TGCGCCAGCAGCCAAGATGGGGCCGGGACAGGGGGATACGAGCAGTACTTC
v_gene: TRBV4-3
j_gene: TRBJ2-7
d_gene: TRBD1
abundance: few

CDR3aa: CASSLRLAGGVETQYF
CDR3nt: TGTGCCAGCAGCCTTAGACTAGCGGGGGGGGTTGAGACCCAGTACTTC
v_gene: TRBV5-4
j_gene: TRBJ2-5
d_gene: TRBD2
abundance: .

CDR3aa: CASSLERGSPLHF
CDR3nt: TGCGCCAGCAGCTTGGAGCGGGGATCACCCCTCCACTTT
v_gene: TRBV5-1
j_gene: TRBJ1-6
d_gene: .
abundance: .

CDR3aa: CASHLGSGANVLTF
CDR3nt: TGTGCCAGTCATCTAGGCTCTGGGGCCAACGTCCTGACTTTC
v_gene: TRBV7-9
j_gene: TRBJ2-6
d_gene: .
abundance: .

CDR3aa: CASSQESHSDTEAFF
CDR3nt: TGTGCCAGCAGCCAAGAGTCGCACAGCGACACTGAAGCTTTCTTT
v_gene: TRBV4-2
j_gene: TRBJ1-1
d_gene: .
abundance: .

CDR3aa: CASSFRGSRTADQPQHF
CDR3nt: TGTGCCAGCAGTTTTAGGGGTTCCCGGACAGCCGATCAGCCCCAGCATTTT
v_gene: TRBV28
j_gene: TRBJ1-5
d_gene: .
abundance: .

CDR3aa: CASSGGTGTEAFF
CDR3nt: TGTGCCAGCAGCGGGGGGACAGGGACTGAAGCTTTCTTT
v_gene: TRBV9
j_gene: TRBJ1-1
d_gene: TRBD1
abundance: .

CDR3aa: CASSPSGVPEAFF
CDR3nt: TGTGCCAGCTCACCCAGTGGGGTTCCTGAAGCTTTCTTT
v_gene: TRBV18
j_gene: TRBJ1-1
d_gene: .
abundance: few

CDR3aa: CASSLGQGGGTEAFF
CDR3nt: TGCGCCAGCAGCTTGGGACAGGGCGGAGGGACTGAAGCTTTCTTT
v_gene: TRBV5-1
j_gene: TRBJ1-1
d_gene: TRBD1
abundance: .

CDR3aa: CASSRTGDEGYTF
CDR3nt: TGTGCCAGCTCCCGTACAGGGGATGAGGGCTACACCTTC
v_gene: TRBV18
j_gene: TRBJ1-2
d_gene: TRBD1
abundance: .

CDR3aa: CASRDGGYGYTF
CDR3nt: TGTGCCAGCAGGGACGGGGGATATGGCTACACCTTC
v_gene: TRBV4-2
j_gene: TRBJ1-2
d_gene: .
abundance: .

CDR3aa: CASSFSGNTIYF
CDR3nt: TGTGCCAGCAGCTTCTCGGGAAACACCATATATTTT
v_gene: TRBV11-2
j_gene: TRBJ1-3
d_gene: .
abundance: .

CDR3aa: CASSQEWAVNQPQHF
CDR3nt: TGCGCCAGCAGCCAAGAGTGGGCTGTTAATCAGCCCCAGCATTTT
v_gene: TRBV4-1
j_gene: TRBJ1-5
d_gene: .
abundance: .

CDR3aa: CASSPLGRAGANVLTF
CDR3nt: TGTGCCAGCAGCCCCTTAGGGAGGGCTGGGGCCAACGTCCTGACTTTC
v_gene: TRBV9
j_gene: TRBJ2-6
d_gene: TRBD2
abundance: .

CDR3aa: CASSLGRGEYEQYF
CDR3nt: TGCGCCAGCAGCTTGGGAAGGGGAGAATACGAGCAGTACTTC
v_gene: TRBV5-1
j_gene: TRBJ2-7
d_gene: .
abundance: .

CDR3aa: CASSPSTDTEAFF
CDR3nt: TGTGCCAGCAGCCCCTCGACTGACACTGAAGCTTTCTTT
v_gene: TRBV7-7
j_gene: TRBJ1-1
d_gene: .
abundance: .

CDR3aa: CASSRDRDQPQHF
CDR3nt: TGTGCCAGCAGCAGGGATAGGGATCAGCCCCAGCATTTT
v_gene: TRBV5-4
j_gene: TRBJ1-5
d_gene: .
abundance: .

CDR3aa: CASSQGRQETQYF
CDR3nt: TGCGCCAGCAGCCAGGGAAGACAAGAGACCCAGTACTTC
v_gene: TRBV4-1
j_gene: TRBJ2-5
d_gene: .
abundance: .

CDR3aa: CASSPTGTAINEKLFF
CDR3nt: TGTGCCAGCTCACCTACCGGGACAGCTATTAATGAAAAACTGTTTTTT
v_gene: TRBV18
j_gene: TRBJ1-4
d_gene: TRBD1
abundance: .

CDR3aa: CASSPSGGGETQYF
CDR3nt: TGCGCCAGCAGCCCTTCAGGGGGCGGAGAGACCCAGTACTTC
v_gene: TRBV5-1
j_gene: TRBJ2-5
d_gene: TRBD1
abundance: .

CDR3aa: CASSRDPATNEKLFF
CDR3nt: TGCGCCAGCAGCAGGGACCCTGCAACTAATGAAAAACTGTTTTTT
v_gene: TRBV5-1
j_gene: TRBJ1-4
d_gene: .
abundance: .

CDR3aa: CASSPDRHPYEQYF
CDR3nt: TGTGCCAGCAGCCCGGACAGACATCCCTACGAGCAGTACTTC
v_gene: TRBV5-4
j_gene: TRBJ2-7
d_gene: .
abundance: .

CDR3aa: CATSRDLGRTYEQYF
CDR3nt: TGTGCCACCAGCAGAGATTTGGGCCGTACCTACGAGCAGTACTTC
v_gene: TRBV15
j_gene: TRBJ2-7
d_gene: .
abundance: .

CDR3aa: CASSYSLAETQYF
CDR3nt: TGTGCCAGCAGTTACTCGCTAGCGGAGACCCAGTACTTC
v_gene: TRBV6-5
j_gene: TRBJ2-5
d_gene: .
abundance: .

CDR3aa: CASSYSIGFGNTIYF
CDR3nt: TGTGCCAGCAGTTACTCGATCGGCTTTGGAAACACCATATATTTT
v_gene: TRBV6-5
j_gene: TRBJ1-3
d_gene: .
abundance: .

CDR3aa: CASSVQGRWTEAFF
CDR3nt: TGTGCCAGCAGCGTCCAGGGGCGGTGGACTGAAGCTTTCTTT
v_gene: TRBV9
j_gene: TRBJ1-1
d_gene: .
abundance: .

CDR3aa: CASSPAGQVNYGYTF
CDR3nt: TGTGCCAGCTCACCAGCCGGACAGGTTAACTATGGCTACACCTTC
v_gene: TRBV18
j_gene: TRBJ1-2
d_gene: TRBD1
abundance: .

CDR3aa: CASSPGPISNQPQHF
CDR3nt: TGTGCCAGCAGTCCTGGACCTATAAGCAATCAGCCCCAGCATTTT
v_gene: TRBV5-4
j_gene: TRBJ1-5
d_gene: .
abundance: .

CDR3aa: CASRPGASYNSPLHF
CDR3nt: TGTGCCAGCAGACCAGGGGCCTCCTATAATTCACCCCTCCACTTT
v_gene: TRBV2
j_gene: TRBJ1-6
d_gene: .
abundance: .

CDR3aa: CASSPDSNYGYTF
CDR3nt: TGCGCCAGCAGCCCTGACAGTAACTATGGCTACACCTTC
v_gene: TRBV5-1
j_gene: TRBJ1-2
d_gene: .
abundance: .

CDR3aa: CASSDSWIGTEAFF
CDR3nt: TGTGCCAGCAGTGACTCCTGGATTGGGACTGAAGCTTTCTTT
v_gene: TRBV2
j_gene: TRBJ1-1
d_gene: .
abundance: .

CDR3aa: CASSLSGRRETQYF
CDR3nt: TGCGCCAGCAGCTTGAGCGGGAGGAGAGAGACCCAGTACTTC
v_gene: TRBV5-1
j_gene: TRBJ2-5
d_gene: TRBD2
abundance: .

CDR3aa: CASSESLDRVNHF
CDR3nt: TGTGCCAGCAGTGAAAGTTTAGACAGGGTGAACCACTTT
v_gene: TRBV2
j_gene: TRBJ1-6
d_gene: TRBD1
abundance: .

CDR3aa: CASSERNLWEYF
CDR3nt: TGTGCCAGCAGCGAAAGAAATCTCTGGGAGTATTTT
v_gene: TRBV7-9
j_gene: TRBJ2-3
d_gene: .
abundance: .

CDR3aa: CASSAVPGQGSPLHF
CDR3nt: TGTGCCAGCAGTGCCGTCCCGGGACAGGGTTCACCCCTCCACTTT
v_gene: TRBV6-1
j_gene: TRBJ1-6
d_gene: TRBD1
abundance: .

CDR3aa: CATSRGASQYMNTEAFF
CDR3nt: TGTGCCACCAGCAGGGGGGCTTCACAGTACATGAACACTGAAGCTTTCTTT
v_gene: TRBV15
j_gene: TRBJ1-1
d_gene: .
abundance: .

CDR3aa: CASSWTGNQPQHF
CDR3nt: TGTGCCAGCAGCTGGACAGGGAATCAGCCCCAGCATTTT
v_gene: TRBV5-5
j_gene: TRBJ1-5
d_gene: TRBD1
abundance: .

CDR3aa: CASSQEAVLFYGYTF
CDR3nt: TGCGCCAGCAGCCAAGAGGCAGTTTTATTCTATGGCTACACCTTC
v_gene: TRBV4-1
j_gene: TRBJ1-2
d_gene: .
abundance: .